What follows is one TCR beta chain and its context. The V and J ends lost 4 bases and 11 bases respectively, with 33 bases between them. The CDR3 spans 19 residues. CDR1 is MNHEY and CDR2 is SVGAGI in the germline V gene. The data originate from a study of blood T cells in healthy people across ages. Study context: When template switching was applied, about one barcoded beta molecule was captured per two T cells.

With a J-beta primer mix and a sample-barcoded 5' primer, a second PCR ran about 6 to 11 cycles. Every single cDNA molecule received a tag from a template-switch adaptor with 12 random nucleotides. TCRdb fed the 5' RACE reads into MiXCR, producing one record per CDR3 protein. The data show fewer than 1 million distinct CDR3 sequences, with 44% seen just once and approximately 19% held by the top ten. The V and J genes are TRBV6-5 and TRBJ1-5, with D hard to call. Sequenced: blood. This TCR was sampled from a man in his 60s in good health. The CDR3 here is CASSFKTYTNKMDKVSQHF. CDR3 nucleotide sequence: TGTGCCAGCAGTTTCAAGACTTACACAAATAAAATGGATAAAGTGTCCCAGCATTTT.